The T cell receptor beta chain under discussion was sequenced for a study of blood T cell repertoires in COVID-19. Study in general: Samples of COVID-19 (acute and convalescent) were obtained from the United States, Italy and Spain. PBMCs, B-cell-depleted T cells, or T cells provided the cDNA or gDNA that made up the material.

The CDR3 is 17 amino acids. Deletions cut 1 base from V and 3 bases from J, with 16 bases between. CDR1 and CDR2 (germline): LGHDT, YNNKEL (reference sequence). Authors' processing steps: Reference gene primer amplification gave nucleated cell count estimates. The method was immunoSEQ multiplex PCR; TCRdb's version includes in-frame clones alone and lacks a portion of them. That table supplies the V and J calls and clone size; D and trimming were determined from the DNA. This table holds about 200,000 clones, 85% to 90% found once. The origin of this receptor is a man aged 60 to 69 with acute or convalescent COVID-19. Material for sequencing was peripheral blood. V and J are TRBV3-1 (or the pseudogene TRBV3-2) and TRBJ1-5; no clear D. The CDR3 spells CASSQGRRGRPNQPQHF. As DNA, the CDR3 is TGTGCCAGCAGCCAAGGTCGGCGCGGTAGGCCCAATCAGCCCCAGCATTTT.